Presented here are 4 T cell receptor beta chains from one specimen sequenced in a study of CD8 T cells in Susac syndrome. Reverse transcription of roughly 0.5 to 1 ug RNA was performed with random hexamers. TCRdb recomputed calls from the immunoSEQ multiplex PCR reads with MiXCR, one row per CDR3 protein. Here the sample spans about 200,000 distinct CDR3 sequences, 85% to 95% being singletons. The specimen was CD4+ T cells from PBMCs. Source of these receptors: a human donor in good health.

This sequence joins TRBV29-1 and TRBJ2-7; D is undetermined. Germline loops: CDR1 SQVTM, CDR2 ANQGSEA. The CDR3 is made up of 13 amino acids. V was clipped by 4 bases and J by 4 bases, with 14 bases between them. CDR3 residues: CSVGRTGGYEQYF. The CDR3 DNA follows: TGCAGCGTTGGGCGGACGGGTGGGTACGAGCAGTACTTC.

This chain joins TRBV29-1 and TRBJ2-7, with TRBD2 as a possible D gene (6 bases). V gave up 6 bases and J gave up 0 bases, with 9 bases separating them. The CDR3 totals 12 residues. From germline, CDR1 is SQVTM and CDR2 ANQGSEA. CDR3 amino acids: CSVLTSSYEQYV. The DNA of the CDR3 is TGCAGCGTCCTGACTAGCTCCTACGAGCAGTACGTC.

This chain uses TRBV20-1 with TRBJ2-1, with D possibly TRBD2 on 5 matching bases. Germline CDR1 DFQATT, CDR2 SNEGSKA (reference sequence). This CDR3 has 10 residues. V was trimmed by 5 bases and J by 11 bases, leaving 10 bases between them. The CDR3 protein is CSAGGPKQFF. The DNA for the CDR3 is TGCAGTGCTGGCGGGCCTAAGCAGTTCTTC.

CDR3 protein: CASSSLGSMAPLHF. DNA for the CDR3: TGTGCCAGCAGTTCCCTGGGATCGATGGCACCCCTCCACTTT. This chain links TRBV7-9 with TRBJ1-6; D not certain. The CDR3 consists of 14 residues. The germline V gene encodes CDR1 SEHNR and CDR2 FQNEAQ (reference sequence). Deletions cut 6 bases from V and 11 bases from J, with 17 bases between.